Listed below are T cell receptor beta chains from one sample, sequenced in a study of T-cell reconstitution after alpha-beta-depleted transplantation in children. TCRdb fed the PCR reads into MiXCR, producing one record per CDR3 protein. Of roughly 500,000 distinct CDR3 sequences detected, 8% to 11% appear once; the ten largest clones hold approximately 2%. Specimen: PBMCs, collected before TCRalphabeta/CD19-depleted stem cell transplant. The receptors were gathered from a child aged 2 to 15 with inherited bone marrow failure, due to receive a stem cell transplant. Both conserved end residues are part of each CDR3. D genes are given only for firm matches. Rows give clone size only sometimes, using once, few, many, or a class for an expanded clone.

CDR3: CASSSLLAGTQYF; DNA: TGTGCCAGCAGCTCTCTCCTAGCGGGCACGCAGTATTTT; J: TRBJ2-3; D: TRBD2; V: TRBV11-2; length: 13; size: many
CDR3: CASSLVLAASTDTQYF; DNA: TGTGCCAGCAGCTTAGTGCTAGCGGCTAGCACAGATACGCAGTATTTT; J: TRBJ2-3; D: TRBD2; V: TRBV7-2; length: 16; size: .
CDR3: CSGPRDPYLSPLHF; DNA: TGCAGCGGGCCAAGGGACCCTTACCTTTCACCCCTCCACTTT; J: TRBJ1-6; D: .; V: TRBV29-1; length: 14; size: many
CDR3: CASTRGAGTYEQYF; DNA: TGTGCCAGCACCCGGGGCGCGGGGACTTACGAGCAGTACTTC; J: TRBJ2-7; D: .; V: TRBV7-6; length: 14; size: many
CDR3: CSVVQGGYYGYTF; DNA: TGCAGCGTTGTCCAGGGGGGTTACTATGGCTACACCTTC; J: TRBJ1-2; D: TRBD1; V: TRBV29-1; length: 13; size: many
CDR3: CASSYSTTGVSSPLHF; DNA: TGTGCCAGCAGTTACTCGACTACAGGGGTTTCCTCACCCCTCCACTTT; J: TRBJ1-6; D: TRBD1; V: TRBV6-5; length: 16; size: .
CDR3: CASSQVLAGSYNEQFF; DNA: TGTGCCAGCAGCCAAGTACTAGCTGGCTCCTACAATGAGCAGTTCTTC; J: TRBJ2-1; D: .; V: TRBV3-1; length: 16; size: many
CDR3: CASSFPREITYNEQFF; DNA: TGTGCCAGCAGTTTTCCTCGGGAGATTACCTACAATGAGCAGTTCTTC; J: TRBJ2-1; D: .; V: TRBV27; length: 16; size: .
CDR3: CSVEDTARAYF; DNA: TGCAGCGTTGAAGATACGGCCAGGGCATACTTC; J: TRBJ2-5; D: .; V: TRBV29-1; length: 11; size: many
CDR3: CATSGQESQETQYF; DNA: TGTGCCACCAGCGGACAGGAGTCCCAAGAGACCCAGTACTTC; J: TRBJ2-5; D: TRBD1; V: TRBV15; length: 14; size: few
CDR3: CASGLLGDTGELFF; DNA: TGTGCTAGTGGTTTGCTCGGCGATACCGGGGAGCTGTTTTTT; J: TRBJ2-2; D: .; V: TRBV12-5; length: 14; size: .
CDR3: CASSLGAGGLSEQFF; DNA: TGTGCCAGCAGCTTAGGTGCGGGGGGCTTGAGTGAGCAGTTCTTC; J: TRBJ2-1; D: TRBD2; V: TRBV11-2; length: 15; size: few
CDR3: CSARSWEDQETQYF; DNA: TGCAGTGCTAGAAGTTGGGAGGACCAAGAGACCCAGTACTTC; J: TRBJ2-5; D: .; V: TRBV20-1; length: 14; size: many
CDR3: CASRGTGAANTGELFF; DNA: TGTGCCAGCAGGGGAACAGGAGCGGCGAACACCGGGGAGCTGTTTTTT; J: TRBJ2-2; D: .; V: TRBV12-3/TRBV12-4; length: 16; size: many
CDR3: CSVEGGGQGAFF; DNA: TGCAGCGTTGAAGGGGGGGGGCAAGGAGCTTTCTTT; J: TRBJ1-1; D: .; V: TRBV29-1; length: 12; size: many
CDR3: CSAMDEKLFF; DNA: TGCAGTGCTATGGACGAAAAACTGTTTTTT; J: TRBJ1-4; D: .; V: TRBV20-1; length: 10; size: many
CDR3: CASSYDGGYEQYF; DNA: TGTGCCAGCAGTTACGATGGGGGATACGAGCAGTACTTC; J: TRBJ2-7; D: .; V: TRBV6-6; length: 13; size: few
CDR3: CASSFGAPAKNIQYF; DNA: TGTGCCAGCAGTTTTGGGGCCCCAGCCAAAAACATTCAGTACTTC; J: TRBJ2-4; D: .; V: TRBV27; length: 15; size: many
CDR3: CASSEPSGSFRSYNEQFF; DNA: TGTGCCAGCAGTGAGCCTAGCGGGAGTTTTCGTTCCTACAATGAGCAGTTCTTC; J: TRBJ2-1; D: TRBD2; V: TRBV6-1; length: 18; size: few
CDR3: CASSPQAGGLTGELFF; DNA: TGTGCCAGCTCACCACAAGCGGGAGGACTTACCGGGGAGCTGTTTTTT; J: TRBJ2-2; D: TRBD2; V: TRBV18; length: 16; size: many
CDR3: CASSQYQGHTDTQYF; DNA: TGCGCCAGCAGCCAATACCAGGGCCACACAGATACGCAGTATTTT; J: TRBJ2-3; D: .; V: TRBV4-3; length: 15; size: many
CDR3: CASSTRAELYNEQFF; DNA: TGTGCCAGCAGTACCCGGGCGGAACTTTACAATGAGCAGTTCTTC; J: TRBJ2-1; D: .; V: TRBV28; length: 15; size: many
CDR3: CASSFLKGATDTQYF; DNA: TGTGCCAGCAGCTTTCTGAAGGGGGCCACAGATACGCAGTATTTT; J: TRBJ2-3; D: TRBD1; V: TRBV7-2; length: 15; size: many
CDR3: CASSESGTGGLNEQFF; DNA: TGTGCCAGCAGTGAATCCGGGACAGGGGGCTTGAATGAGCAGTTCTTC; J: TRBJ2-1; D: TRBD1; V: TRBV27; length: 16; size: many
CDR3: CASSQDRWREGETQYF; DNA: TGCGCCAGCAGCCAAGATCGTTGGCGGGAGGGTGAGACCCAGTACTTC; J: TRBJ2-5; D: TRBD2; V: TRBV4-3; length: 16; size: many
CDR3: CASSLAGGSQPQHF; DNA: TGCGCCAGCAGCTTGGCTGGCGGGAGCCAGCCCCAGCATTTT; J: TRBJ1-5; D: .; V: TRBV5-1; length: 14; size: many
CDR3: CSARDRGQNEQFF; DNA: TGCAGTGCTAGAGACAGGGGGCAAAATGAGCAGTTCTTC; J: TRBJ2-1; D: TRBD1; V: TRBV20-1; length: 13; size: many
CDR3: CASSYSGNNEQFF; DNA: TGTGCCAGCAGCTATAGCGGAAACAATGAGCAGTTCTTC; J: TRBJ2-1; D: .; V: TRBV28; length: 13; size: many
CDR3: CASSGSGRAYNEQFF; DNA: TGTGCCAGCAGCGGAAGCGGGAGGGCCTACAATGAGCAGTTCTTC; J: TRBJ2-1; D: TRBD2; V: TRBV4-2; length: 15; size: many
CDR3: CASSLSRDTEAFF; DNA: TGTGCCAGCAGCTTGTCGAGGGACACTGAAGCTTTCTTT; J: TRBJ1-1; D: .; V: TRBV11-2; length: 13; size: many
CDR3: CSARQGGNTGELFF; DNA: TGCAGTGCGAGACAGGGGGGGAACACCGGGGAGCTGTTTTTT; J: TRBJ2-2; D: TRBD1; V: TRBV20-1; length: 14; size: many
CDR3: CASSQGRDSIYEQYF; DNA: TGCGCCAGCAGCCAAGGCCGGGACAGTATCTACGAGCAGTACTTC; J: TRBJ2-7; D: TRBD1; V: TRBV4-1; length: 15; size: many
CDR3: CASSYSWQNTGELFF; DNA: TGTGCCAGCAGTTACTCATGGCAGAACACCGGGGAGCTGTTTTTT; J: TRBJ2-2; D: .; V: TRBV6-5; length: 15; size: many
CDR3: CASSYGSASYNEQFF; DNA: TGTGCCAGCAGTTACGGGAGTGCCTCCTACAATGAGCAGTTCTTC; J: TRBJ2-1; D: .; V: TRBV6-5; length: 15; size: many
CDR3: CSASLSGTSGTDTQYF; DNA: TGCAGTGCTAGCCTTTCCGGGACTAGCGGGACAGATACGCAGTATTTT; J: TRBJ2-3; D: TRBD2; V: TRBV20-1; length: 16; size: many
CDR3: CASTMDRHNEQFF; DNA: TGTGCCAGCACCATGGACAGACACAATGAGCAGTTCTTC; J: TRBJ2-1; D: .; V: TRBV5-4; length: 13; size: .
CDR3: CASRPGLYQETQYF; DNA: TGTGCCAGCAGACCGGGACTGTACCAAGAGACCCAGTACTTC; J: TRBJ2-5; D: .; V: TRBV6-1; length: 14; size: many
CDR3: CASSLLQNTGELFF; DNA: TGCGCCAGCAGCTTGTTACAAAACACCGGGGAGCTGTTTTTT; J: TRBJ2-2; D: .; V: TRBV5-1; length: 14; size: many
CDR3: CAISEDFYEQYF; DNA: TGTGCCATCAGTGAGGATTTTTACGAGCAGTACTTC; J: TRBJ2-7; D: .; V: TRBV10-3; length: 12; size: many
CDR3: CASSLLGVETQYF; DNA: TGTGCCAGCAGCTTACTGGGCGTAGAGACCCAGTACTTC; J: TRBJ2-5; D: .; V: TRBV11-2; length: 13; size: few
CDR3: CASSYLSGRHNEQFF; DNA: TGTGCCAGCAGTTATCTCAGCGGGAGGCACAATGAGCAGTTCTTC; J: TRBJ2-1; D: TRBD2; V: TRBV6-5; length: 15; size: few